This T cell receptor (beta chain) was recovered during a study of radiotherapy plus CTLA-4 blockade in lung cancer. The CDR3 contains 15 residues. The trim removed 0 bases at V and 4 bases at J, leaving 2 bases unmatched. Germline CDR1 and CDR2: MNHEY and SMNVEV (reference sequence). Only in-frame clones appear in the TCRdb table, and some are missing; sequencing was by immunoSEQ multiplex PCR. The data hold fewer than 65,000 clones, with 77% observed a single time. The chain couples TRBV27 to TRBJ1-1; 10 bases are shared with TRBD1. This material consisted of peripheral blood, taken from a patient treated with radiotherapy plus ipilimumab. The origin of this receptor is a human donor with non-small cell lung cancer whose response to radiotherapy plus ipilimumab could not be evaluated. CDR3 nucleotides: TGTGCCAGCAGTTTATCGGGGACAGGGGCCACTGAAGCTTTCTTT. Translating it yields CASSLSGTGATEAFF.